Below are 30 T cell receptor beta chains sequenced from a single sample in a study of OX40 agonist ivuxolimab in advanced cancers. Clones were read by immunoSEQ multiplex PCR, and TCRdb kept only the in-frame ones, dropping some. This sample has 130,000 or so clones, with roughly 91% found just once. The starting material was CD4+ or CD8+ T cells sorted from blood, obtained in a trial of the OX40 agonist ivuxolimab. Source of these receptors: an adult with an advanced solid tumor such as melanoma, head and neck, liver or kidney cancer.

This clone is a singleton in its sample. The chain uses TRBV10-1 and TRBJ2-2; D unclear. This CDR3 contains 14 residues. Germline V lookup: CDR1 WNHNN, CDR2 SYGVQD (reference sequence). V lost 6 bases, J lost 5 bases, and 13 bases lay in between. The CDR3 bases are TGCGCCAGCAGGGGCCCGAGATCGACCGGGGAGCTGTTTTTT. The encoded protein is CASRGPRSTGELFF.

This clone was detected only once. The chain is built from TRBV7-2 and TRBJ1-2, with 9 positions matching TRBD1. CDR3 length: 15 residues. V gave up 5 bases and J gave up 4 bases; unmatched junction bases: 8. Germline CDR1 SGHTA, CDR2 FQGNSA. CDR3 bases: TGTGCCAGCAGCAGGGACAGGGTCGTCTCCTATGGCTACACCTTC. This sequence encodes CASSRDRVVSYGYTF.

The chain links TRBV7-9 to TRBJ1-5; 10 bases are a match to TRBD1. J lost 4 bases, V lost 5 bases, and 5 bases had no gene match. Looked up from germline, CDR1 is SEHNR and CDR2 is FQNEAQ (reference sequence). The CDR3 consists of 15 residues. The CDR3 loop is CASSRTGQGNQPQHF. CDR3 sequence (DNA): TGTGCCAGCAGCCGAACGGGACAGGGGAATCAGCCCCAGCATTTT.

V and J are TRBV15 and TRBJ1-1, with unresolved D. CDR1 is LNHNV, CDR2 YYDKDF, per germline (reference sequence). The ends were cut back, 3 bases at V and 5 bases at J, with 10 bases in the middle. This CDR3 has 13 amino acids. The CDR3 loop reads CATSSLPLTEAFF. The CDR3, as DNA: TGTGCCACCAGCAGCCTACCTTTGACTGAAGCTTTCTTT.

This clone came up once. The chain recombines TRBV28 with TRBJ2-1; 9 nucleotides align to TRBD2. The ends lost 3 bases at V and 7 bases at J; junction bases unmatched: 16. The CDR3 totals 18 residues. From germline, CDR1 is MDHEN and CDR2 SYDVKM. CDR3 amino acids: CASSFPVSGSKVRNEQFF. DNA for the CDR3: TGTGCCAGCAGTTTTCCGGTTAGCGGGAGCAAAGTAAGGAATGAGCAGTTCTTC.

The chain uses TRBV28 and TRBJ1-4; the D is unclear. V lost 5 bases and J lost 5, with 6 bases in between. CDR1 is MDHEN and CDR2 is SYDVKM in the germline V gene. This CDR3 is built from 12 residues. The CDR3 nucleotides read TGTGCCAGCAGTGGCTCCAATGAAAAACTGTTTTTT. Protein sequence: CASSGSNEKLFF.

The chain joins TRBV15 to TRBJ2-1, with D possibly matching TRBD2 (6 bases). Germline V gene data show CDR1 as LNHNV and CDR2 as YYDKDF (reference sequence). V lost 0 bases, J lost 6 bases, and 18 bases lay in between. This CDR3 is 17 amino acids long. CDR3 in amino acids: CATSRDHQTSWVNEQFF. In DNA, the CDR3 is TGTGCCACCAGCAGAGATCACCAGACTAGTTGGGTCAATGAGCAGTTCTTC.

In nucleotides, the CDR3 is TGTGCCAGCTCACCACCCCCCCCGAGCTCTGGAAACACCATATATTTT. Translation gives CASSPPPPSSGNTIYF. The V call is TRBV18, the J call TRBJ1-3, with D hard to call. Germline V CDR1 and CDR2: KGHSH, LQKENI. V was shortened by 0 bases and J by 0 bases, with 9 bases between the two germline ends. The CDR3 length is 16 residues.

J is TRBJ2-7 and V is TRBV18; D remains unclear. V was pared by 2 bases and J by 3 bases, with 5 bases between. Germline V gene lookup returns CDR1 KGHSH and CDR2 LQKENI. This CDR3 has 12 residues. The CDR3 bases are TGTGCCAGCTCACCAACCCTCTACGAGCAGTACTTC. Its translation: CASSPTLYEQYF.

The chain couples TRBV27 to TRBJ2-5; D unclear. CDR3 size: 13 residues. Germline V lookup: CDR1 MNHEY, CDR2 SMNVEV (reference sequence). Deletions cut 1 base from V and 5 bases from J, with 8 bases between. The CDR3 DNA follows: TGTGCCAGCAGTTTATTGGACGGGGAGACCCAGTACTTC. Its protein product is CASSLLDGETQYF.

The chain has TRBV5-1 and TRBJ2-7; tentative D call: TRBD1 (6 bases). Trimming took off 6 bases at V and 3 bases at J, with 13 bases between the two ends. The CDR3 length is 13 residues. Germline CDR1 is SGHRS and CDR2 is YFSETQ. CDR3 amino acids: CASTRDTGYEQYF. The CDR3 DNA reads TGCGCCAGCACCCGGGACACAGGCTACGAGCAGTACTTC.

This rearrangement joins TRBV5-4 to TRBJ2-1; 9 bases map to TRBD1. The junction had 3 bases not matched to a gene; V was cut back by 4 bases and J by 7 bases. Germline V gene sequence: CDR1 SGHNT, CDR2 YYREEE (reference sequence). This CDR3 region has 13 residues. CDR3 bases: TGTGCCAGCAGCCAGACAGGGGGGAATGAGCAGTTCTTC. It specifies CASSQTGGNEQFF.

The sample holds one count of this clone. The rearrangement joins TRBV6-5 to TRBJ1-1; D ambiguous. The CDR3 sequence is 15 residues long. Germline V CDR1 and CDR2: MNHEY, SVGAGI. The germline V and J ends were trimmed by 2 bases and 6 bases, with 16 bases remaining between them. This CDR3 is CASSYHPLGDAEAFF. For the CDR3, the DNA is TGTGCCAGCAGTTACCATCCATTAGGTGACGCTGAAGCTTTCTTT.

This chain uses TRBV7-2 with TRBJ2-7; TRBD2 aligns across 11 bases. V was pared by 6 bases and J by 0 bases, with 7 bases of the junction left unmatched. Germline loops: CDR1 SGHTA, CDR2 FQGNSA. The CDR3 is made up of 16 amino acids. The CDR3 sequence is CASSPRLAGSSYEQYF. CDR3 in DNA: TGTGCCAGCAGTCCGAGACTAGCGGGGAGCTCCTACGAGCAGTACTTC.

The chain links TRBV5-4 to TRBJ2-1; the D call may be TRBD1 or TRBD2 (5 bases each). The CDR3 spans 15 residues. The germline V gene has CDR1 SGHNT and CDR2 YYREEE (reference sequence). Trimming removed 0 bases at V and 6 bases at J, with 13 bases between. The CDR3 sequence is CASSLGLSGTNEQFF. The CDR3 bases are TGTGCCAGCAGCTTGGGGTTGTCAGGGACCAATGAGCAGTTCTTC.

This sequence joins TRBV6-1 and TRBJ2-5; 7 positions match TRBD2. The J call may not be correct, given that the DNA end is closer to TRBJ2-7. Germline CDR1 is MNHNS and CDR2 is SASEGT. The CDR3 is 15 amino acids. CDR3 amino acids: CASSERRTRAYEQYF. CDR3 nucleotide sequence: TGTGCCAGCAGTGAAAGGAGGACTAGAGCCTACGAGCAGTACTTC.

V and J are TRBV7-6 and TRBJ1-5; D unclear. Germline-derived CDR1 and CDR2 are SGHVS and FNYEAQ. Trimming removed 4 bases at V and 4 bases at J, with 8 bases between. The CDR3 extends over 13 amino acids. Here the CDR3 DNA reads TGTGCCAGCAGCTCGCGACAAAATCAGCCCCAGCATTTT. Protein: CASSSRQNQPQHF.

Here the CDR3 DNA reads TGTGCCAGCAGCCTAGGGGTGGGCATCAATCAGCCCCAGCATTTT. It translates to CASSLGVGINQPQHF. The chain uses TRBV7-9 and TRBJ1-5, with a tentative D call TRBD1 (5 bases). In germline, CDR1 is SEHNR, CDR2 FQNEAQ (reference sequence). Trimming pared 5 bases from V and 3 bases from J, leaving 14 bases between. CDR3 size: 15 residues.

The CDR3 protein is CASSGHFGELFF. CDR3 DNA: TGTGCCAGCAGCGGCCACTTTGGGGAGCTGTTTTTT. This chain joins TRBV9 and TRBJ2-2; the D is unclear. The CDR3 contains 12 residues. Germline CDR1 reads SGDLS; CDR2 reads YYNGEE. The V end lost 3 bases, the J end lost 8 bases, and 8 bases lay between the germline ends.

The V call is TRBV6-6, the J call TRBJ1-1; 8 bases line up with TRBD1. CDR1 and CDR2 (germline): MNHNY, SVGAGI (reference sequence). CDR3 length equals 16 residues. The ends lost 0 bases at V and 5 bases at J; junction bases unmatched: 8. The CDR3 sequence: CASSYSSGQGETEAFF. The CDR3 DNA sequence: TGTGCCAGCAGTTACTCGAGCGGACAGGGAGAAACTGAAGCTTTCTTT.

The chain recombines TRBV7-9 with TRBJ2-7; TRBD2 is a possible D gene (6 bases). The CDR3 extends over 14 amino acids. Trimming left V 3 bases short and J 0 bases short, with 9 bases between. The germline V gene encodes CDR1 SEHNR and CDR2 FQNEAQ (reference sequence). In nucleotides, the CDR3 is TGTGCCAGCAGCTTCGGGGGAAGCTCCTACGAGCAGTACTTC. It translates to CASSFGGSSYEQYF. The full variable domain, in which reference TRBV7-9 and TRBJ2-7 provide the parts outside the CDR3, is DTGVSQNPRHKITKRGQNVTFRCDPISEHNRLYWYRQTLGQGPEFLTYFQNEAQLEKSRLLSDRFSAERPKGSFSTLEIQRTEQGDSAMYLCASSFGGSSYEQYFGPGTRLTVT.

The chain uses TRBV7-2 and TRBJ1-4; D uncertain. V was shortened by 4 bases and J by 9 bases, with 12 bases between the two germline ends. The CDR3 runs 13 residues. Germline V gene lookup returns CDR1 SGHTA and CDR2 FQGNSA. This CDR3 is CASSSGLVKKLFF. The CDR3 nucleotides are TGTGCCAGCAGCTCTGGACTGGTTAAAAAACTGTTTTTT.

This clone was recorded only once. The chain recombines TRBV28 with TRBJ1-5; 11 bases are shared with TRBD1. Losses at the gene ends were 2 bases for V and 6 bases for J; bases not matched to a gene: 6. CDR3 length: 16 residues. Germline assignment: CDR1 MDHEN and CDR2 SYDVKM. CDR3 coding DNA: TGTGCCAGCAGTTTACATCGGACAGGGGGCTTTCAGCCCCAGCATTTT. Translation gives CASSLHRTGGFQPQHF.

The chain is built from TRBV27 and TRBJ2-2; D gene uncertain. V was shortened by 6 bases and J by 1 base, with 9 bases between the two germline ends. CDR1 is MNHEY, CDR2 SMNVEV, per germline (reference sequence). The CDR3 runs 14 residues. The CDR3 sequence is CASRKTVNTGELFF. Here the CDR3 DNA reads TGTGCCAGCAGAAAGACGGTGAACACCGGGGAGCTGTTTTTT.

V usage is TRBV6-5 and J usage is TRBJ2-5; a weak D match, TRBD2 (8 bases). This CDR3 is built from 14 residues. Trimming took off 5 bases at V and 9 bases at J, with 19 bases between the two ends. The V gene's germline CDR1 is MNHEY and CDR2 SVGAGI. DNA of the CDR3: TGTGCCAGCAGTAGCCCCGGGACAGCGGGGGCCCAGTACTTC. Its protein product is CASSSPGTAGAQYF.

The CDR3 is CASSQEKGGTEAFF. CDR3 nucleotides: TGCGCCAGCAGCCAAGAGAAGGGGGGCACTGAAGCTTTCTTT. The chain carries TRBV4-3 and TRBJ1-1; the D gene is possibly TRBD1 (6 bases). V lost 0 bases and J lost 4, with 9 bases in between. This CDR3 is 14 amino acids long. Germline V gene sequence: CDR1 LGHNA, CDR2 YSLEER.

This chain joins TRBV19 and TRBJ1-2; 10 bases match TRBD1. Germline CDR1 LNHDA, CDR2 SQIVND (reference sequence). The CDR3 spans 17 residues. The junction had 12 bases not matched to a gene; V was cut back by 0 bases and J by 8 bases. The CDR3 nucleotides are TGTGCCAGTAGTATAGATCTCGGGACAGGGGAAAGGTACGGCTACACCTTC. Translating gives CASSIDLGTGERYGYTF.

The rearrangement uses TRBV10-2 and TRBJ1-1; D not certain. The CDR3 is 14 amino acids. Germline loops: CDR1 WSHSY, CDR2 SAAADI. Trimming removed 3 bases from V and 6 bases from J, with 14 bases in between. Here the CDR3 reads CASSEMGAGAEAFF. The CDR3 nucleotides are TGCGCCAGCAGTGAAATGGGCGCTGGGGCTGAAGCTTTCTTT.

This sequence joins TRBV28 and TRBJ2-7, with 10 positions matching TRBD2. The V gene end was trimmed by 3 bases and the J gene end by 7 bases; junction bases not matched to a gene: 9. Per the germline V gene, CDR1 is MDHEN and CDR2 is SYDVKM. The CDR3 consists of 15 residues. For the CDR3, the DNA is TGTGCCAGCAGTTTCGCCGCAGCGGGAGGGCGGGAGCAGTACTTC. Translation gives CASSFAAAGGREQYF.

The chain couples TRBV9 to TRBJ2-3; no clear D. The CDR3 spans 12 residues. Trimming removed 0 bases from V and 5 bases from J, with 4 bases in between. Germline V gene sequence: CDR1 SGDLS, CDR2 YYNGEE. The CDR3 bases are TGTGCCAGCAGCGTAGAGGTAGATACGCAGTATTTT. Amino acid sequence: CASSVEVDTQYF.